This T cell receptor (beta chain) was sequenced in a study of CD8+ T cells in alopecia areata. Study-wide results and limits: Among the top 100, expanded CD8+ clones, as well as scalp clonality, were significantly decreased by tofacitinib.

Specified treatment: oral pan-JAK inhibitor, 5-10 mg twice daily. This CDR3 is 11 amino acids long. Germline values: CDR1 DFQATT, CDR2 SNEGSKA (reference sequence). V lost 5 bases to trimming and J lost 3 bases, with 8 bases between them. Worth noting for this clone: Its antigen is still unknown.

Extracted RNA was reverse transcribed into cDNA, the sequencing template. The data were produced by immunoSEQ multiplex PCR, yet TCRdb's version contains in-frame clones alone and is incomplete. The sample lists 200,000 to 250,000 clones, approximately 70% occurring once. The chain recombines TRBV20-1 with TRBJ2-7; unclear D gene. Specimen: CD4+ T cells sorted from blood, collected at week 44, from a patient treated with tofacitinib. The TCR sequence derives from a human donor with alopecia areata. CDR3 in amino acids: CSARLIYEQYF. The DNA of the CDR3 is TGCAGTGCTCGCCTCATCTACGAGCAGTACTTC.